The 20 T cell receptor beta chains in this list originate from one sample, sequenced in a study of spatial heterogeneity in lung cancer. As for time point: sample taken at primary tumor resection. Whole RNA was taken from tumor, nontumor lung or frozen PBMC; it was then sequenced unsorted. Via MiXCR, TCRdb re-called the 5' RACE reads, giving one row per CDR3 protein. The repertoire holds 90,000 or so distinct CDR3 sequences, roughly 8.7% seen once, with 6.9% in the top ten. The sequences come from PBMCs, collected at surgery. The receptors derive from a male donor with early-stage non-small cell lung cancer.

Comment on this clonotype: A single base separates this from a much larger clone, so it may be a read error. The chain employs TRBV5-1 and TRBJ2-3; D tentatively reads TRBD1 or TRBD2 (5 bases each). CDR3 length: 15 amino acids. The germline gives CDR1 SGHRS, CDR2 YFSETQ. In DNA, the CDR3 is TGCGCCAGCAGCGGCCGGGACGGAAGCAGAGATACGCAGTATTTT. Protein product: CASSGRDGSRDTQYF.

There are a few counts of this clonotype. The CDR3 region is CASSLSVSWSSEQYF. DNA of the CDR3: TGTGCCAGCAGTTTATCCGTTTCCTGGTCGTCGGAGCAGTACTTC. This chain connects TRBV27 to TRBJ2-7; D not certain. V was trimmed by 0 bases and J by 7 bases, leaving 16 bases between them. CDR3 length equals 15 residues. CDR1 is MNHEY and CDR2 is SMNVEV in the germline V gene (reference sequence).

This chain joins TRBV29-1 and TRBJ1-5, with D uncertain. Trimming left V 2 bases short and J 2 bases short, with 10 bases between. Germline-derived CDR1 and CDR2 are SQVTM and ANQGSEA. The CDR3 extends over 14 amino acids. CDR3 sequence (DNA): TGCAGCGTTGAATTCGAAAACGGCAATCAGCCCCAGCATTTT. Translating it yields CSVEFENGNQPQHF.

The chain uses TRBV5-6 and TRBJ2-3; D is undetermined. Germline CDR1 is SGHDT and CDR2 is YYEEEE. Trimming removed 3 bases at V and 4 bases at J, with 12 bases between. CDR3 size: 14 residues. DNA of the CDR3: TGTGCCAGCAGCTCGGATCGGCAGGCAGATACGCAGTATTTT. Protein: CASSSDRQADTQYF.

The V gene is TRBV7-6, the J gene TRBJ2-7, with a weak D call TRBD2 (5 bases). The germline V gene has CDR1 SGHVS and CDR2 FNYEAQ. This CDR3 region has 13 residues. V lost 8 bases to trimming and J lost 2 bases, with 13 bases between them. The CDR3 DNA is TGTGCCAGCTCAGGAGGCACAGCCTACGAGCAGTACTTC. The encoded protein is CASSGGTAYEQYF.

The chain is built from TRBV2 and TRBJ2-7; 9 bases line up with TRBD2. Trimming removed 7 bases from V and 0 bases from J; junction bases left unmatched: 4. Germline V gene sequence: CDR1 SNHLY, CDR2 FYNNEI. The CDR3 sequence is 14 residues long. The CDR3 loop reads CASKAGGSSYEQYF. CDR3 in DNA: TGTGCCAGCAAAGCGGGGGGTTCCTCCTACGAGCAGTACTTC.

This clonotype was counted between two and nine times. This chain uses TRBV29-1 with TRBJ2-1; D perhaps matches TRBD2 (6 bases). Germline CDR1 SQVTM, CDR2 ANQGSEA. The V gene lost 4 bases and the J gene lost 0 bases, with 10 bases spanning the gap. This CDR3 has 14 residues. The CDR3 nucleotides are TGCAGCGTTGCTGACGGGAGCTCCTACAATGAGCAGTTCTTC. Protein sequence: CSVADGSSYNEQFF.

This clonotype occurred many times. The rearrangement uses TRBV11-2 and TRBJ1-1; the D gene is possibly TRBD1 (5 bases). The ends were cut back, 4 bases at V and 8 bases at J, with 17 bases in the middle. The length of the CDR3 is 14 residues. Germline V CDR1 and CDR2: SGHAT, FQNNGV. The CDR3 loop is CASSWGGSRLEAFF. The CDR3 DNA follows: TGTGCCAGCAGCTGGGGGGGGAGCAGACTCGAAGCTTTCTTT.

This clonotype was recorded many times. This chain uses TRBV7-9 with TRBJ2-1; D may correspond to TRBD1 or TRBD2 (5 bases each). This CDR3 spans 15 amino acids. V lost 2 bases and J lost 9, with 17 bases in between. Per germline, CDR1 SEHNR and CDR2 FQNEAQ (reference sequence). As DNA, the CDR3 is TGTGCCAGCAGCTTACGGGACCCCCTGGTCGGTGAGCAGTTCTTC. This codes for CASSLRDPLVGEQFF.

This clonotype was recorded many times. The chain is built from TRBV6-1 and TRBJ2-5; D possibly matches TRBD1 or TRBD2 (5 bases each). The CDR3 length is 15 residues. Germline loops: CDR1 MNHNS, CDR2 SASEGT. V was shortened by 1 base and J by 9 bases, with 18 bases between the two germline ends. CDR3 nucleotides: TGTGCCAGCAGTGAAGGGCAGCTGGGGGTGGTGTCCCAGTACTTC. It is translated as CASSEGQLGVVSQYF.

This clonotype was seen repeatedly, ten times or more. V gene TRBV20-1 combines with J gene TRBJ1-3; 7 bases align to TRBD1. V was clipped by 6 bases and J by 2 bases; unmatched bases: 1. This CDR3 comprises 12 residues. CDR1 DFQATT and CDR2 SNEGSKA come from the germline V gene (reference sequence). The CDR3 sequence is CSAQGAGNTIYF. CDR3 sequence (DNA): TGCAGTGCCCAGGGGGCTGGAAACACCATATATTTT.

This clonotype was detected ten times or more. The V call is TRBV28, the J call TRBJ1-3, with 7 bases aligning to TRBD1. CDR3 length equals 16 residues. Trimming removed 1 base from V and 2 bases from J; junction bases left unmatched: 5. The germline V gene encodes CDR1 MDHEN and CDR2 SYDVKM. The CDR3 sequence is CASSLLGRGTGNTIYF. The CDR3 bases are TGTGCCAGCAGTTTATTGGGCAGGGGGACTGGAAACACCATATATTTT.

This clonotype was seen at least ten times. The chain has TRBV9 and TRBJ2-3; D gene ambiguous. The CDR3 runs to 14 residues. Trimming took off 0 bases at V and 2 bases at J, with 7 bases between the two ends. The V gene's germline CDR1 is SGDLS and CDR2 YYNGEE. CDR3 residues: CASSVGSLTDTQYF. CDR3 DNA sequence: TGTGCCAGCAGCGTAGGGTCCCTCACAGATACGCAGTATTTT.

This chain uses TRBV6-2 or TRBV6-3 with TRBJ2-6, with D possibly matching TRBD1 (5 bases). The CDR3 has 17 amino acids. V was shortened by 7 bases and J by 1 base, with 17 bases between the two germline ends. From germline, CDR1 is MNHEY and CDR2 SVGEGT. Written as DNA, the CDR3 is TGTGCCAGCATCCCGGCCAGGGAACCTTCTGGGGCCAACGTCCTGACTTTC. Its translation is CASIPAREPSGANVLTF.

The chain carries TRBV12-3 or TRBV12-4 and TRBJ1-4; D perhaps matches TRBD1 (5 bases). Trimming left V 6 bases short and J 4 bases short, with 15 bases between. This CDR3 contains 15 residues. CDR3 loop: CASSQARQYNEKLFF. CDR3 bases: TGTGCCAGCAGCCAAGCCCGACAGTATAATGAAAAACTGTTTTTT.

This clonotype has more than one count but fewer than ten. The rearrangement uses TRBV27 and TRBJ2-1; D gene unclear. There are 12 residues in the CDR3. Trimming took 5 bases from V and 7 from J, leaving 9 bases between them. Germline CDR1 MNHEY, CDR2 SMNVEV (reference sequence). CDR3 region: CASSPSWNEQFF. CDR3 in DNA: TGTGCCAGCAGTCCGTCGTGGAATGAGCAGTTCTTC.

This clonotype was counted a few times. The chain links TRBV7-9 to TRBJ1-5; 9 nucleotides line up with TRBD1. CDR1 SEHNR and CDR2 FQNEAQ come from the germline V gene (reference sequence). This CDR3 is 16 amino acids long. Unmatched junction bases numbered 3, after V lost 1 base and J lost 2 bases. The CDR3 loop reads CASSLGWTGGNQPQHF. The CDR3 nucleotides are TGTGCCAGCAGCTTAGGATGGACAGGGGGCAATCAGCCCCAGCATTTT. The full variable domain, completed using reference TRBV7-9 and TRBJ1-5, is DTGVSQNPRHKITKRGQNVTFRCDPISEHNRLYWYRQTLGQGPEFLTYFQNEAQLEKSRLLSDRFSAERPKGSFSTLEIQRTEQGDSAMYLCASSLGWTGGNQPQHFGDGTRLSIL.

The sample holds many counts of this clonotype. The chain couples TRBV7-2 to TRBJ2-2, with no clear D. V lost 1 base and J lost 4, with 7 bases in between. The CDR3 has 14 amino acids. CDR1 is SGHTA, CDR2 FQGNSA, per germline. CDR3 loop: CASSLGPITGELFF. CDR3 nucleotide sequence: TGTGCCAGCAGCTTAGGACCCATCACCGGGGAGCTGTTTTTT.

The rearrangement joins TRBV29-1 to TRBJ1-1; 7 nucleotides align to TRBD1. The CDR3 loop spans 14 amino acids. V trimming: 8 bases; J trimming: 1 base; junction bases outside the gene matches: 10. Germline V gene data show CDR1 as SQVTM and CDR2 as ANQGSEA. CDR3 sequence: CSIIHTGANTEAFF. The CDR3 nucleotides are TGCAGCATAATACATACAGGGGCGAACACTGAAGCTTTCTTT.

This clonotype has at least ten counts. The J gene is TRBJ2-1, the V gene TRBV9, with D perhaps assigned TRBD1 or TRBD2 (5 bases each). The germline V gene has CDR1 SGDLS and CDR2 YYNGEE. CDR3 size: 15 residues. Deletions cut 0 bases from V and 5 bases from J, with 12 bases between. CDR3 protein: CASSVGRDLNNEQFF. The CDR3 DNA sequence: TGTGCCAGCAGCGTAGGAAGGGACCTAAACAATGAGCAGTTCTTC.